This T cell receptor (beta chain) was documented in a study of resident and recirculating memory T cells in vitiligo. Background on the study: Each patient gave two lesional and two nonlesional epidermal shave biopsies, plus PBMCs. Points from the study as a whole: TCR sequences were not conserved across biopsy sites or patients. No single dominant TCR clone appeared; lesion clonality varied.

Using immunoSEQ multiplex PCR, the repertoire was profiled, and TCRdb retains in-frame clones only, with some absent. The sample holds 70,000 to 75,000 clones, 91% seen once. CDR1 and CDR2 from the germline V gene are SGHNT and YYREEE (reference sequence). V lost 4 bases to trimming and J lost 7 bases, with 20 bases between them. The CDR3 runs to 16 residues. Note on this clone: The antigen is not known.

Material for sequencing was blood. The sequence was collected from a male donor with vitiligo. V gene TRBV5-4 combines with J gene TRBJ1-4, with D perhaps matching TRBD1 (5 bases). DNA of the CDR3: TGTGCCAGCAGCGATAGCCACGTGGGGGGGGGTGAAAAACTGTTTTTT. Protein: CASSDSHVGGGEKLFF.